A selection of T cell receptor beta chains follows, all from one sample in a study of T cell repertoires in cytomegalovirus infection. TCRdb fed the reads into MiXCR, producing one record per CDR3 protein. This sample yields just over 300,000 distinct CDR3 sequences, of which roughly 16% are seen a single time; about 12% belongs to the top ten. Sequenced: PBMCs. The receptors stem from a human donor in good health (CMV status not recorded). Some clones in this sample may be carry-over from other donors' samples. Each CDR3 is given with its conserved first and last residue. The D gene is left open where the match is weak. Not every row has a clone size; where given, it reads once, few, many or a size class.

TRBJ2-1 TRBV12-3/TRBV12-4 . . TGTGCCAGCGCCGGCTTGGGAGGCCCCTACAATGAGCAGTTCTTC CASAGLGGPYNEQFF
TRBJ2-2 TRBV6-2/TRBV6-3 few . TGTGCCAGCAGTTCGCGGGGCCCAACCACCGGGGAGCTGTTTTTT CASSSRGPTTGELFF
TRBJ1-5 TRBV20-1 many TRBD1 TGCAGTGGAATCGGGACAGGTGATGGGCAGCCCCAGCATTTT CSGIGTGDGQPQHF
TRBJ2-1 TRBV20-1 few TRBD2 TGCAGTGCTAGCGCTCTAGCGGGGGAATACAATGAGCAGTTCTTC CSASALAGEYNEQFF
TRBJ2-5 TRBV7-2 many . TGTGCCAGCAGCTTAACCGAGACCCAGTACTTC CASSLTETQYF
TRBJ1-1 TRBV10-3 many . TGTGCCATCACCCCGGGGAGGGGAGCCGGGAACACTGAAGCTTTCTTT CAITPGRGAGNTEAFF
TRBJ2-7 TRBV6-1 . . TGTGCCAGCAGGGTGAGACAGCAGCCCCCCTACGAGCAGTACTTC CASRVRQQPPYEQYF
TRBJ2-3 TRBV12-5 many . TGTGCTAGTGGGACAGGAACTAGCACAGATACGCAGTATTTT CASGTGTSTDTQYF
TRBJ1-4 TRBV12-3/TRBV12-4 few . TGTGCCAGCAGTCTTATACGGGACATGCCACCAACTAATGAAAAACTGTTTTTT CASSLIRDMPPTNEKLFF
TRBJ1-4 TRBV7-2 many . TGTGCCAGCAGCTTAACTCCGGGACCTAATGAAAAACTGTTTTTT CASSLTPGPNEKLFF
TRBJ2-3 TRBV7-9 . . TGTGCCAGCAGCTATAGGTGGCAGACCACAGATACGCAGTATTTT CASSYRWQTTDTQYF
TRBJ2-1 TRBV6-2/TRBV6-3 . . TGTGCCAGCAAGCGCTCAGGGGTAAGGTACAATGAGCAGTTCTTC CASKRSGVRYNEQFF
TRBJ1-5 TRBV7-2 many . TGTGCCAGCAGCTTATTTGGGGGTCTAAGCAATCAGCCCCAGCATTTT CASSLFGGLSNQPQHF
TRBJ1-1 TRBV4-3 . . TGCGCCAGCAGCCAAGGAGGGGGTCTAGCTTTCTTT CASSQGGGLAFF
TRBJ2-3 TRBV7-2 many . TGTGCTAGCAGCTTAGACCCTAGCACAGATACGCAGTATTTT CASSLDPSTDTQYF
TRBJ1-5 TRBV19 few TRBD1 TGTGCCAGTACGTGGACAGGGGTTTTCGGGAATCAGCCCCAGCATTTT CASTWTGVFGNQPQHF